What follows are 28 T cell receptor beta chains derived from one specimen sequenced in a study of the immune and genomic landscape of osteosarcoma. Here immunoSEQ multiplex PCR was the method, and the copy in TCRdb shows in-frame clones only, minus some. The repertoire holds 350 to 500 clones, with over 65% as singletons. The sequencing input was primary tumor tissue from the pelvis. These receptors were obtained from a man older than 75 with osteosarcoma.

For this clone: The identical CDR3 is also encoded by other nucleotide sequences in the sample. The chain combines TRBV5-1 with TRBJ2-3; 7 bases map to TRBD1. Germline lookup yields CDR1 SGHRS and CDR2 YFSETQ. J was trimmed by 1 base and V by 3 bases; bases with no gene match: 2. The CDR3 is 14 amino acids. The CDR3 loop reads CASSSGQGTDTQYF. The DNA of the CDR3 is TGCGCCAGCAGCTCAGGACAGGGCACAGATACGCAGTATTTT.

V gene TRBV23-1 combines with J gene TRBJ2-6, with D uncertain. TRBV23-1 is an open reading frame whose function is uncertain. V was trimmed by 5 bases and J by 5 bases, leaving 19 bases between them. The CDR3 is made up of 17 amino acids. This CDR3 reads CASSIARQQSRANVLTF. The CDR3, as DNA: TGCGCCAGCAGTATAGCAAGGCAACAAAGTCGGGCCAACGTCCTGACTTTC.

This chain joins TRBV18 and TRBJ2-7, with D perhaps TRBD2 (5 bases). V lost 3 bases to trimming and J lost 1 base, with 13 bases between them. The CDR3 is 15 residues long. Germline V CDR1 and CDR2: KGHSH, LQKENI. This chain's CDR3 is CASSPVSGGSYEQYF. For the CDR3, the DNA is TGTGCCAGCTCACCGGTCAGCGGCGGATCCTACGAGCAGTACTTC.

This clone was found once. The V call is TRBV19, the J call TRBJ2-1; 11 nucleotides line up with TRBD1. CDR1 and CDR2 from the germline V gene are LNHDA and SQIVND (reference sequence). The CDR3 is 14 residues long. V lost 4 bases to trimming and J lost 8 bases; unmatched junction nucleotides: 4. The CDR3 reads CASSTGTGGDEQFF. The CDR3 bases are TGTGCCAGTAGTACCGGGACAGGGGGTGATGAGCAGTTCTTC.

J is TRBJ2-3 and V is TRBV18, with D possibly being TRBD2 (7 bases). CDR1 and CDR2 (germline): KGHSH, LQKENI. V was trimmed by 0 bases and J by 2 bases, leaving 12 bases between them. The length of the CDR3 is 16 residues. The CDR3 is CASSPPGGAPTDTQYF. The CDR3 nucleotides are TGTGCCAGCTCACCACCGGGGGGGGCCCCCACAGATACGCAGTATTTT.

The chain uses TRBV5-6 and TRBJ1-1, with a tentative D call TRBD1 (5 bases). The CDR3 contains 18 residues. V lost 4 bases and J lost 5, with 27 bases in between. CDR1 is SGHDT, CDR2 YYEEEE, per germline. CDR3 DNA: TGTGCCAGCAGCCGGGGGGATGGGCCTGCCCTTACGAGGACTGAAGCTTTCTTT. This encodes CASSRGDGPALTRTEAFF.

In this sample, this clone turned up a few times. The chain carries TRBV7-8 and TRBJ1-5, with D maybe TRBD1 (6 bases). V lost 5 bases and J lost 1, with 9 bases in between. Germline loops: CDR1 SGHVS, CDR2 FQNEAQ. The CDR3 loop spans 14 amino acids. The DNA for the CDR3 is TGTGCCAGCAGCACCAGGGGAAGCAATCAGCCCCAGCATTTT. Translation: CASSTRGSNQPQHF.

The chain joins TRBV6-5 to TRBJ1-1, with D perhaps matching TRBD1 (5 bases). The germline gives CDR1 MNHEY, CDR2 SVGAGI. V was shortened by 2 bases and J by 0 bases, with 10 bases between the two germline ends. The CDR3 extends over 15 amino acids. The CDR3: CASSYSRDVNTEAFF. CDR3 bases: TGTGCCAGCAGTTACAGTAGGGACGTGAACACTGAAGCTTTCTTT.

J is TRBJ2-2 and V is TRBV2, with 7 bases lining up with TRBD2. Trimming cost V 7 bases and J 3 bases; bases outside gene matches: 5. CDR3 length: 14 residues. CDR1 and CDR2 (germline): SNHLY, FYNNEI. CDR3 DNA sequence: TGTGCCAGCACTTGGGCGGGGGACACCGGGGAGCTGTTTTTT. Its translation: CASTWAGDTGELFF.

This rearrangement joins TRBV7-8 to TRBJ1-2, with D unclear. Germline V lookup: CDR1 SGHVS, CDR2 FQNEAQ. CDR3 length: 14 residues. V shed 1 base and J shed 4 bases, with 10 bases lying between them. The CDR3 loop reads CASSLGPGIYGYTF. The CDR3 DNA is TGTGCCAGCAGCTTAGGGCCGGGGATCTATGGCTACACCTTC.

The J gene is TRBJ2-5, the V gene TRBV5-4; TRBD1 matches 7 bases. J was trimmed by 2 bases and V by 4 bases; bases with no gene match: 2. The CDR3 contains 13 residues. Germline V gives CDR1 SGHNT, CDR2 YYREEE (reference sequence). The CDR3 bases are TGTGCCAGCAGCGCACAGGGGCAAGAGACCCAGTACTTC. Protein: CASSAQGQETQYF.

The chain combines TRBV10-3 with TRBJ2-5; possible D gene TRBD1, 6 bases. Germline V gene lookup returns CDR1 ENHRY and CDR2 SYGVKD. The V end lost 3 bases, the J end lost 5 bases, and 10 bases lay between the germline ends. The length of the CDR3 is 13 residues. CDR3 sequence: CAISERDTETQYF. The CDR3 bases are TGTGCCATCAGTGAACGGGACACCGAGACCCAGTACTTC.

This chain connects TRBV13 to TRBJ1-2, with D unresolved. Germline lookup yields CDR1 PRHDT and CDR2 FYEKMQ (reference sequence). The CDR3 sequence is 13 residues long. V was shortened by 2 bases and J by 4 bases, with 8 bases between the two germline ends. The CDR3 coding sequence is TGTGCCAGCAGCTTACGCGGCGCCTATGGCTACACCTTC. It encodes CASSLRGAYGYTF.

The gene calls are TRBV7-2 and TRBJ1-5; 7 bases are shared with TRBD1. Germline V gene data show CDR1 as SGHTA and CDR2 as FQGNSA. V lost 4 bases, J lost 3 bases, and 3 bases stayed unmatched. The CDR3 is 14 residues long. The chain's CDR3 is CASSSTGNNQPQHF. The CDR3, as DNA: TGTGCCAGCAGCTCGACAGGGAACAATCAGCCCCAGCATTTT.

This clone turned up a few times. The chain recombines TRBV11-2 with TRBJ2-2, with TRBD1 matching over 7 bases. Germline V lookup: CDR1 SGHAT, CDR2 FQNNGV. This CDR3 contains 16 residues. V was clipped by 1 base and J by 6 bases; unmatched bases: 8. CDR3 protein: CASSLAGTARAGELFF. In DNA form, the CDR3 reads TGTGCCAGCAGCTTAGCTGGGACAGCGAGGGCCGGGGAGCTGTTTTTT.

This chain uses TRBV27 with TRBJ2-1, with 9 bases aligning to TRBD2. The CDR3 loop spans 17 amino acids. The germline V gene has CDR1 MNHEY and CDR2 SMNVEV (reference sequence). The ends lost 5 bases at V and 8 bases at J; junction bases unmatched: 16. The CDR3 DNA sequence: TGTGCCAGCAGTCTAAGATTCGCGGGGGGGCCTGTCGATGAGCAGTTCTTC. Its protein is CASSLRFAGGPVDEQFF.

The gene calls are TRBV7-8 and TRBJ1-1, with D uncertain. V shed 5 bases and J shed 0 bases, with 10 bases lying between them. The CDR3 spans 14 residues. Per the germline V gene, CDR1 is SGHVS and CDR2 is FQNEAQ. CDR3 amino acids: CASSRGVVNTEAFF. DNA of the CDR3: TGTGCCAGCAGCCGCGGGGTGGTGAACACTGAAGCTTTCTTT.

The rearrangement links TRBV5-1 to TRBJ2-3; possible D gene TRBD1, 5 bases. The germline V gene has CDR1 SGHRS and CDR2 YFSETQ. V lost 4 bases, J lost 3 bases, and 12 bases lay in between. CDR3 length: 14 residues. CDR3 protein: CASSAGQGTDTQYF. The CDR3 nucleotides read TGCGCCAGCAGCGCAGGACAAGGAACAGATACGCAGTATTTT.

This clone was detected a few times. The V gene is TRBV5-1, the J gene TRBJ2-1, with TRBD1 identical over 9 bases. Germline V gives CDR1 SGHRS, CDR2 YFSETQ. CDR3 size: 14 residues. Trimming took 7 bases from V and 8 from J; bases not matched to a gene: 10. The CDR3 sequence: CASGPGQGTDEQFF. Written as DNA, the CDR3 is TGCGCCAGCGGTCCGGGACAGGGTACCGATGAGCAGTTCTTC.

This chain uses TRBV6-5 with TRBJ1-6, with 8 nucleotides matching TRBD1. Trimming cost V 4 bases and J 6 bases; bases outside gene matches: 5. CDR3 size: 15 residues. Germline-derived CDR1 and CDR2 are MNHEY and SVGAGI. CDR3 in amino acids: CASSFLDRGNSPLHF. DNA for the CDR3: TGTGCCAGCAGTTTCTTAGACAGGGGTAATTCACCCCTCCACTTT.

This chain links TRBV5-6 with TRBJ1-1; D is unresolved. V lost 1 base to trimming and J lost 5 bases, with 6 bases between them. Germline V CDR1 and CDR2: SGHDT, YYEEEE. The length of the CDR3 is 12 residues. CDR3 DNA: TGTGCCAGCAGCTTGCGGGGTACTGAAGCTTTCTTT. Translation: CASSLRGTEAFF.

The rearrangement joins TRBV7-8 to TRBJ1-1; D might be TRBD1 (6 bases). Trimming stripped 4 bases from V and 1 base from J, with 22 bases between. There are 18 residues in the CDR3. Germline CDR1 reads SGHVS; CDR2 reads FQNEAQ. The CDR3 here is CASSSVIMGGLKNTEAFF. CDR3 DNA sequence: TGTGCCAGCAGCTCGGTTATAATGGGGGGGCTAAAGAACACTGAAGCTTTCTTT.

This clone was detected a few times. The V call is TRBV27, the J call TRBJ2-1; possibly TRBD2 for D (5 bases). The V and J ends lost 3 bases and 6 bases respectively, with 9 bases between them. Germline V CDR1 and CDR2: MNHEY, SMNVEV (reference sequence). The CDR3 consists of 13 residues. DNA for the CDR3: TGTGCCAGCAGTTTCCCGGGATCCAATGAGCAGTTCTTC. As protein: CASSFPGSNEQFF.

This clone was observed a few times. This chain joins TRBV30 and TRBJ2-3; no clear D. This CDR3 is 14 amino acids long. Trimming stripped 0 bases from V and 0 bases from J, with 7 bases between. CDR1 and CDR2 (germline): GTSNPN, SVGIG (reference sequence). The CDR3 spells CAWSVGRSTDTQYF. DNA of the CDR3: TGTGCCTGGAGTGTAGGCCGGAGCACAGATACGCAGTATTTT. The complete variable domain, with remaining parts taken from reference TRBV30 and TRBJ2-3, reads SQTIHQWPATLVQPVGSPLSLECTVEGTSNPNLYWYRQAAGRGLQLLFYSVGIGQISSEVPQNLSASRPQDRQFILSSKKLLLSDSGFYLCAWSVGRSTDTQYFGPGTRLTVL.

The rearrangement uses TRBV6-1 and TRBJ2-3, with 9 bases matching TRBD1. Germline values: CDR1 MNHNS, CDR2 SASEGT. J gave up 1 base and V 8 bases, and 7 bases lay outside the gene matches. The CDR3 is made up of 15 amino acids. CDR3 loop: CASDEQGAGTDTQYF. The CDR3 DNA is TGTGCCAGCGACGAACAGGGGGCCGGCACAGATACGCAGTATTTT.

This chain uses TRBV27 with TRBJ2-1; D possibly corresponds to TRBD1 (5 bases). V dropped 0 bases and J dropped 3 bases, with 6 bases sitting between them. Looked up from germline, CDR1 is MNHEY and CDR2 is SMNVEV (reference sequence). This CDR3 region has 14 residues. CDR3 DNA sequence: TGTGCCAGCAGTTTATCAGGGGTCTACAATGAGCAGTTCTTC. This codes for CASSLSGVYNEQFF.

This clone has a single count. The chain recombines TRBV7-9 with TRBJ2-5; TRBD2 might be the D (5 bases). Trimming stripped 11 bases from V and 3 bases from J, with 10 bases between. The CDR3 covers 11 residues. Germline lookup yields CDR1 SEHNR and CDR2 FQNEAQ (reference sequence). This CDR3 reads CAGVGEETQYF. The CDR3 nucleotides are TGTGCCGGGGTCGGGGAAGAGACCCAGTACTTC.

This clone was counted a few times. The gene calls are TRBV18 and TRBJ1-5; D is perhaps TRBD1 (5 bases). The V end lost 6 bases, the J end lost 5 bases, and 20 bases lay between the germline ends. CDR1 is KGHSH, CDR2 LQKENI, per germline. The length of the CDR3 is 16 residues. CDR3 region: CASSAVGARGDQPQHF. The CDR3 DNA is TGTGCCAGCTCGGCTGTAGGGGCCAGAGGGGATCAGCCCCAGCATTTT.